The present entry profiles one T cell receptor (beta chain) with its context. This record belongs to a study of Ad26.COV2.S vaccination and SARS-CoV-2 variants. Produced via immunoSEQ multiplex PCR; TCRdb's table is partial and in-frame only. This table holds hundreds of thousands of clones, roughly 90% found once. Treatment defined: 15 to 20 received Ad26.COV2.S at low or high dose, single or two shots; about five received placebo; per-sample allocation not given. At day 63 after the first vaccine or placebo injection, samples were drawn. SARS-CoV-2 spike from the Wuhan strain was encoded by the vaccine, an Ad26 vector. The CDR3 runs 14 residues. Per the germline V gene, CDR1 is LGHDT and CDR2 is YNNKEL (reference sequence). V gave up 5 bases and J gave up 1 base; unmatched junction bases: 3.

The receptor's source is a person between 18 and 60 years old who received the Ad26.COV2.S COVID-19 vaccine or a placebo. The specimen was peripheral blood, collected in a trial of Ad26.COV2.S vaccine versus placebo. The chain employs TRBV3-1 (or the pseudogene TRBV3-2) and TRBJ2-7, with 9 bases fitting TRBD1. The CDR3 loop reads CASSDGTGSYEQYF. The DNA of the CDR3 is TGTGCCAGCAGCGACGGGACAGGGTCCTACGAGCAGTACTTC.